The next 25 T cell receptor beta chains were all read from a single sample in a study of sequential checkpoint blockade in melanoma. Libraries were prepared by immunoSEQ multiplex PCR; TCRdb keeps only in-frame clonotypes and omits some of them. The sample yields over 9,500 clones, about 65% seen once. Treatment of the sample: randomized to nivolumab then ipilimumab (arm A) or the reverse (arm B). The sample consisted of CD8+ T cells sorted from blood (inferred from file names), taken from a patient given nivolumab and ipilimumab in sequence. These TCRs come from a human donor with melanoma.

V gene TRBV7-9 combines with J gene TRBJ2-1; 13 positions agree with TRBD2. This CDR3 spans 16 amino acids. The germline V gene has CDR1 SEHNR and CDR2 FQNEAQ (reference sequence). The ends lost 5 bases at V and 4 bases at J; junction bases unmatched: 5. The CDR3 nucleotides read TGTGCCAGCAGCGATACTAGCGGGGGGGCTTACAATGAGCAGTTCTTC. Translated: CASSDTSGGAYNEQFF.

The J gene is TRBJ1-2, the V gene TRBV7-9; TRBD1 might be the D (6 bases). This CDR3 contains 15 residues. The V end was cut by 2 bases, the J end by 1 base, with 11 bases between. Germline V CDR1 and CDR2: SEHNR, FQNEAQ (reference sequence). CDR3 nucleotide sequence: TGTGCCAGCAGCTTACTAACAGGGCTTAACTATGGCTACACCTTC. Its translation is CASSLLTGLNYGYTF.

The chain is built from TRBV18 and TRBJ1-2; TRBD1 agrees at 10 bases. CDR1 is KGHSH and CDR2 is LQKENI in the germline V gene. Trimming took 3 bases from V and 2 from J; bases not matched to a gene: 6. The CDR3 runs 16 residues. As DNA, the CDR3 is TGTGCCAGCTCACCCGACGACAGGGGGCAAAACTATGGCTACACCTTC. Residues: CASSPDDRGQNYGYTF.

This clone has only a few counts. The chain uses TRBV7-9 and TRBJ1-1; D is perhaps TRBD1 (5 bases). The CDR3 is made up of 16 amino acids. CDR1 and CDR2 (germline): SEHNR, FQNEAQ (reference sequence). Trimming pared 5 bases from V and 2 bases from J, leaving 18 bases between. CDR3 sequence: CASSPLLTGGNTEAFF. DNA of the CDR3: TGTGCCAGCAGCCCTCTCCTGACCGGGGGTAACACTGAAGCTTTCTTT.

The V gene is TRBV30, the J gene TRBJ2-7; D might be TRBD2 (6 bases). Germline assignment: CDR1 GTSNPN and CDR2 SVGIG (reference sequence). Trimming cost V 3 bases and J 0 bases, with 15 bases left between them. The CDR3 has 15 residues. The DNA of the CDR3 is TGTGCCTGGAGGAGGAGGCGGGACCCCTCCTACGAGCAGTACTTC. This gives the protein CAWRRRRDPSYEQYF.

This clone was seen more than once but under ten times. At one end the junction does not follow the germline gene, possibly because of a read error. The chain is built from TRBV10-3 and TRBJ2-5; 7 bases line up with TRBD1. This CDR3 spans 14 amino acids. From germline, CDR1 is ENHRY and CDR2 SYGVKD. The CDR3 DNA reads TGTGCCAGCAGTGTGATAGGGGGCGGGGAGACCCAGTACTTC. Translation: CASSVIGGGETQYF.

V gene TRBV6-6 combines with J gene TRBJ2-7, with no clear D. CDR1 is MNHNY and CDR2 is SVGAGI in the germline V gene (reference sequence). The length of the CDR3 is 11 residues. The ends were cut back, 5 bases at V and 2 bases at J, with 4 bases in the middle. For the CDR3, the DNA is TGTGCCAGCAGTGGCCCCTACGAGCAGTACTTC. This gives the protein CASSGPYEQYF.

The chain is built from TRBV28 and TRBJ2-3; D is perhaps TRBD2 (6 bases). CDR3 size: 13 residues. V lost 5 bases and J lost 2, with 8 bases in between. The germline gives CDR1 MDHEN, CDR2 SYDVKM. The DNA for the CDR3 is TGTGCCAGCAGTCGGGGGAACACAGATACGCAGTATTTT. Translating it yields CASSRGNTDTQYF.

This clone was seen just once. The CDR3 sequence is CAWSGLGTANYGYTF. The DNA for the CDR3 is TGTGCCTGGAGTGGTCTTGGGACAGCTAACTATGGCTACACCTTC. The genes are TRBV30 and TRBJ1-2, with 7 bases lining up with TRBD1. The CDR3 totals 15 residues. CDR1 and CDR2 from the germline V gene are GTSNPN and SVGIG (reference sequence). Germline trimming cut 1 base from V and 0 bases from J; bases unmatched to any gene: 5. Full variable domain (outside the CDR3, taken from reference TRBV30 and TRBJ1-2): SQTIHQWPATLVQPVGSPLSLECTVEGTSNPNLYWYRQAAGRGLQLLFYSVGIGQISSEVPQNLSASRPQDRQFILSSKKLLLSDSGFYLCAWSGLGTANYGYTFGSGTRLTVV.

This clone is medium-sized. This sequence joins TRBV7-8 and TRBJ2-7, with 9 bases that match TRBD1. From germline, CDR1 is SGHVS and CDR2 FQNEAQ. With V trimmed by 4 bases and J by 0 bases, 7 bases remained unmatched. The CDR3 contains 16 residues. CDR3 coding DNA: TGTGCCAGCAGCTCCCCCGGGACAGGGAGCTCCTACGAGCAGTACTTC. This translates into CASSSPGTGSSYEQYF.

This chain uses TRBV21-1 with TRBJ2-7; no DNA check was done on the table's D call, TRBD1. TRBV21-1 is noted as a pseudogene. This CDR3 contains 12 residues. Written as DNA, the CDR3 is TGTGCCAGGACTGGACAGACCTACGAGCAGTACTTC. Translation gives CARTGQTYEQYF.

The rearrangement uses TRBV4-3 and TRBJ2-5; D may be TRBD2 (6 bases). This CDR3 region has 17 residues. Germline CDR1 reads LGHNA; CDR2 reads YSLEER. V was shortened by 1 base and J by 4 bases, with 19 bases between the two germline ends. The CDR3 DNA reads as TGCGCCAGCAGCCAAGGCCTGGGCCAGGGAGGCGGAGAGACCCAGTACTTC. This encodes CASSQGLGQGGGETQYF.

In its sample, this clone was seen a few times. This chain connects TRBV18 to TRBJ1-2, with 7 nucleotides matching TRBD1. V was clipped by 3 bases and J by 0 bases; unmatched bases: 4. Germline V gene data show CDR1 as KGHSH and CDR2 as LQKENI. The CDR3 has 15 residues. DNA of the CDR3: TGTGCCAGCTCACCCCCCGGGACAGCTAACTATGGCTACACCTTC. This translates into CASSPPGTANYGYTF.

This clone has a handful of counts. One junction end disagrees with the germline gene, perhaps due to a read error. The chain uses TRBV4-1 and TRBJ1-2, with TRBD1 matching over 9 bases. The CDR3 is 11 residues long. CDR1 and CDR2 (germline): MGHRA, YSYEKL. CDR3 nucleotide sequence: TGTGCCACCGGGACAGGGCTTGGCTACACCTTC. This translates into CATGTGLGYTF.

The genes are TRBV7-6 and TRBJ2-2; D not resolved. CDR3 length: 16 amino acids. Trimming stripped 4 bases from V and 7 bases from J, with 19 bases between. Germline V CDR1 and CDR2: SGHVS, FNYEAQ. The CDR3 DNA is TGTGCCAGCAGCTCGCTAGACTGGCAGACCCTCGGGGAGCTGTTTTTT. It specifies CASSSLDWQTLGELFF.

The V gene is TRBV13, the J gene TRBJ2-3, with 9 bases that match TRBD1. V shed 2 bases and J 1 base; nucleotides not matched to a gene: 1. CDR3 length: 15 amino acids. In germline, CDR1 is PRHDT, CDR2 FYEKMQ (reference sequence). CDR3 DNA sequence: TGTGCCAGCAGCTTATGGACAGGGGGCACAGATACGCAGTATTTT. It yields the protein CASSLWTGGTDTQYF.

The chain's CDR3 is CASSLDPRGANTEAFF. Here the CDR3 DNA reads TGTGCCAGTAGCTTAGACCCTCGGGGGGCGAACACTGAAGCTTTCTTT. The V and J genes are TRBV19 and TRBJ1-1; a possible D gene is TRBD1 (6 bases). V dropped 6 bases and J dropped 1 base, with 18 bases sitting between them. Germline CDR1 and CDR2: LNHDA and SQIVND (reference sequence). This CDR3 spans 16 amino acids. Looking up the rest from reference TRBV19 and TRBJ1-1 gives the full variable domain: DGGITQSPKYLFRKEGQNVTLSCEQNLNHDAMYWYRQDPGQGLRLIYYSQIVNDFQKGDIAEGYSVSREKKESFPLTVTSAQKNPTAFYLCASSLDPRGANTEAFFGQGTRLTVV.

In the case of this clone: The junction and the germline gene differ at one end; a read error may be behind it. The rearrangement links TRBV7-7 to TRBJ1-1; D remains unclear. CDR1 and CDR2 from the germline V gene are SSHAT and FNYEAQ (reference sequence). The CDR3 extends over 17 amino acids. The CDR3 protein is CASSLGTPGMVGTEAFF. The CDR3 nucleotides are TGTGCTAGCAGCTTAGGAACCCCGGGGATGGTGGGCACTGAAGCTTTCTTT.

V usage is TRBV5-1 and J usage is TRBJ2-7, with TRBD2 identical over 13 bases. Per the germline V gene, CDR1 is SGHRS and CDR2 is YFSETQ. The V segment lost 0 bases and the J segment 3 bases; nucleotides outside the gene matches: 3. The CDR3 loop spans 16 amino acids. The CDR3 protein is CASSLDRTSGSYEQYF. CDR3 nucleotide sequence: TGCGCCAGCAGCTTGGACCGGACTAGCGGGAGCTACGAGCAGTACTTC.

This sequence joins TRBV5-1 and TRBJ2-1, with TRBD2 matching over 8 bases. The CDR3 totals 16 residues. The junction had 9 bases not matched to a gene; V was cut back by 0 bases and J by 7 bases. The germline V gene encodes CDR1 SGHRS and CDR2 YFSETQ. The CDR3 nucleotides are TGCGCCAGCAGCTTGGCAGCTACCCAGCGGGGGAATGAGCAGTTCTTC. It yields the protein CASSLAATQRGNEQFF.

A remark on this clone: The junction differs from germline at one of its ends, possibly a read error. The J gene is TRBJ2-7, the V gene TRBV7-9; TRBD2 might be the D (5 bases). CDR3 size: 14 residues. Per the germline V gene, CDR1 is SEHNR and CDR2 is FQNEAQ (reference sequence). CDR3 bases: TGTGCCAGCAGCTTAAGACTAAATAGCTACGAGAAGTACTTC. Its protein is CASSLRLNSYEKYF.

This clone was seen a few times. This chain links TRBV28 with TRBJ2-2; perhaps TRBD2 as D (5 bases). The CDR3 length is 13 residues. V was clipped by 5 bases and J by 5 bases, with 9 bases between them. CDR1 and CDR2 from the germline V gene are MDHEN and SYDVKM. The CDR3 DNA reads TGTGCCAGCAGTGATCGGGGAACCGGGGAGCTGTTTTTT. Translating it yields CASSDRGTGELFF.

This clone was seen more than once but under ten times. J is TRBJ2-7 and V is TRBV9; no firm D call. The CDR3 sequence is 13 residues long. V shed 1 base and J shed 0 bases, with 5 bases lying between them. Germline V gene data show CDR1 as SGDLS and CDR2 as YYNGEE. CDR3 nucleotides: TGTGCCAGCAGCGTATACAGCTCCTACGAGCAGTACTTC. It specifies CASSVYSSYEQYF.

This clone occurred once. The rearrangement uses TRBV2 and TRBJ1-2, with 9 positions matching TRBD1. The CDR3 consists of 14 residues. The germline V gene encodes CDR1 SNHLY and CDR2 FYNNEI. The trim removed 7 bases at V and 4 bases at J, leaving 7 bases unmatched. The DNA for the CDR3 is TGTGCCAGCAATCCGACAGGGGGTCTCTATGGCTACACCTTC. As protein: CASNPTGGLYGYTF.

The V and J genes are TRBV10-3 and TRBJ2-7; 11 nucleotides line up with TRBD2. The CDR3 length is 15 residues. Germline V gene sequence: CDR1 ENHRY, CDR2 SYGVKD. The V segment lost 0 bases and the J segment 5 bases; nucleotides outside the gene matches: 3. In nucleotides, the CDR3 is TGTGCCATCAGTGAGTCAACTAGCGGGAGTAACGAGCAGTACTTC. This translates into CAISESTSGSNEQYF.